Below are 31 T cell receptor beta chains sequenced from a single sample in a study of T cell changes during pregnancy in multiple sclerosis. The table came from immunoSEQ multiplex PCR; TCRdb's copy has only in-frame clones and leaves some out. The sample lists about 46,000 clones, 94% occurring once. The material was CD8+ T cells from peripheral blood mononuclear cells, obtained in the first trimester of pregnancy. These receptors were taken from a female donor with multiple sclerosis, enrolled in a pregnancy study.

The rearrangement uses TRBV30 and TRBJ2-7; 9 positions match TRBD2. CDR3 length: 14 residues. The V gene end was trimmed by 4 bases and the J gene end by 5 bases; junction bases not matched to a gene: 9. Looked up from germline, CDR1 is GTSNPN and CDR2 is SVGIG (reference sequence). The CDR3 DNA is TGTGCCTGGACCCGGGGGACTAGCTACAACGAGCAGTACTTC. Its protein product is CAWTRGTSYNEQYF.

The chain has TRBV19 and TRBJ2-7, with TRBD1 as a possible D gene (5 bases). V gave up 1 base and J gave up 2 bases, with 15 bases separating them. Germline lookup yields CDR1 LNHDA and CDR2 SQIVND (reference sequence). This CDR3 contains 16 residues. CDR3 sequence reads: CASSIALETVTYEQYF. As DNA, the CDR3 is TGTGCCAGTAGTATAGCGTTGGAGACAGTCACCTACGAGCAGTACTTC.

J is TRBJ2-1 and V is TRBV29-1, with 8 bases aligning to TRBD2. Unmatched junction bases numbered 16, after V lost 4 bases and J lost 2 bases. The CDR3 is made up of 18 amino acids. In germline, CDR1 is SQVTM, CDR2 ANQGSEA. The CDR3 coding sequence is TGCAGCGTTGTCCCAAACCCCAAAATAGCGGGGACCTACAATGAGCAGTTCTTC. This encodes CSVVPNPKIAGTYNEQFF.

J is TRBJ2-2 and V is TRBV7-9; 8 bases agree with TRBD1. Unmatched junction bases numbered 5, after V lost 5 bases and J lost 3 bases. Germline V gene data show CDR1 as SEHNR and CDR2 as FQNEAQ (reference sequence). CDR3 length: 15 residues. CDR3 sequence (DNA): TGTGCCAGCAGCCAAGACAGGGGCCACACCGGGGAGCTGTTTTTT. Its protein product is CASSQDRGHTGELFF.

This rearrangement joins TRBV7-9 to TRBJ2-7; the match to TRBD2 covers 11 bases. This CDR3 region has 15 residues. CDR1 and CDR2 from the germline V gene are SEHNR and FQNEAQ (reference sequence). V was pared by 6 bases and J by 5 bases, with 9 bases of the junction left unmatched. Here the CDR3 reads CASSFKTSGSHEQYF. The CDR3 DNA follows: TGTGCCAGCAGTTTCAAAACTAGCGGGAGCCACGAGCAGTACTTC.

The chain links TRBV9 to TRBJ2-7, with D possibly being TRBD2 (6 bases). Trimming took 0 bases from V and 3 from J, leaving 13 bases between them. There are 15 residues in the CDR3. From germline, CDR1 is SGDLS and CDR2 YYNGEE. The CDR3 here is CASSVGGGGLYEQYF. As DNA, the CDR3 is TGTGCCAGCAGCGTAGGTGGGGGAGGCCTCTACGAGCAGTACTTC. The full variable domain, with the rest looked up from reference TRBV9 and TRBJ2-7, is DSGVTQTPKHLITATGQRVTLRCSPRSGDLSVYWYQQSLDQGLQFLIQYYNGEERAKGNILERFSAQQFPDLHSELNLSSLELGDSALYFCASSVGGGGLYEQYFGPGTRLTVT.

The V and J genes are TRBV11-2 and TRBJ1-1; 9 bases are shared with TRBD1. After removal of 6 bases from V and 5 bases from J, the junction contained 1 base not matched to a gene. In germline, CDR1 is SGHAT, CDR2 FQNNGV. The CDR3 contains 12 residues. For the CDR3, the DNA is TGTGCCAGCAGAGGGACAGGGACTGAAGCTTTCTTT. Translating it yields CASRGTGTEAFF.

The chain joins TRBV14 to TRBJ2-1, with TRBD2 identical over 12 bases. The CDR3 covers 19 residues. Germline CDR1 and CDR2: SGHDN and FVKESK. Germline trimming cut 0 bases from V and 2 bases from J; bases unmatched to any gene: 8. The CDR3 nucleotides are TGTGCCAGCAGCCAAGAGACTAGCGGGAGAGTTGGGGCCTACAATGAGCAGTTCTTC. This encodes CASSQETSGRVGAYNEQFF.

This chain links TRBV7-9 with TRBJ1-2; D is ambiguous. The V and J ends lost 3 bases and 0 bases respectively, with 20 bases between them. Germline values: CDR1 SEHNR, CDR2 FQNEAQ (reference sequence). The CDR3 consists of 18 residues. The CDR3 reads CASSFWPLAGASNYGYTF. The DNA for the CDR3 is TGTGCCAGCAGCTTTTGGCCTTTAGCGGGAGCTTCTAACTATGGCTACACCTTC.

The rearrangement links TRBV13 to TRBJ2-1; tentative D call: TRBD1 (5 bases). The germline gives CDR1 PRHDT, CDR2 FYEKMQ (reference sequence). Trimming pared 5 bases from V and 3 bases from J, leaving 8 bases between. CDR3 length: 13 residues. Written as DNA, the CDR3 is TGTGCCAGCAGCCAACAGGTCTACAATGAGCAGTTCTTC. Protein sequence: CASSQQVYNEQFF.

The chain employs TRBV27 and TRBJ2-2; D gene uncertain. This CDR3 region has 12 residues. Germline V gene data show CDR1 as MNHEY and CDR2 as SMNVEV (reference sequence). V gave up 5 bases and J gave up 6 bases, with 7 bases separating them. The CDR3 sequence is CASSPQSGELFF. The DNA for the CDR3 is TGTGCCAGCAGTCCCCAGTCCGGGGAGCTGTTTTTT.

This clone appeared once. The V gene is TRBV11-2, the J gene TRBJ1-3; maybe TRBD1 (6 bases). Germline V gene lookup returns CDR1 SGHAT and CDR2 FQNNGV. V was clipped by 4 bases and J by 4 bases, with 14 bases between them. This CDR3 has 15 residues. Here the CDR3 reads CASSWPGHYGNTIYF. The CDR3 DNA follows: TGTGCCAGCAGCTGGCCGGGACATTACGGAAACACCATATATTTT.

The chain has TRBV29-1 and TRBJ2-1; the D gene is possibly TRBD2 (6 bases). The germline V gene has CDR1 SQVTM and CDR2 ANQGSEA. The CDR3 consists of 15 residues. Trimming took 3 bases from V and 0 from J, leaving 12 bases between them. This CDR3 is CSVEFRAGSYNEQFF. The DNA of the CDR3 is TGCAGCGTTGAGTTCCGAGCGGGCTCCTACAATGAGCAGTTCTTC.

The V call is TRBV27, the J call TRBJ2-1; D unresolved. V was cut by 7 bases and J by 9 bases, with 16 bases left in between. Germline V gives CDR1 MNHEY, CDR2 SMNVEV (reference sequence). This CDR3 spans 13 amino acids. The CDR3 spells CASKVMARGEQFF. CDR3 DNA sequence: TGTGCCAGCAAGGTAATGGCCCGCGGTGAGCAGTTCTTC.

V is TRBV7-9 and J is TRBJ2-7; weak D call: TRBD2 (6 bases). Germline CDR1 is SEHNR and CDR2 is FQNEAQ (reference sequence). V lost 5 bases and J lost 0, with 14 bases in between. The CDR3 contains 15 residues. Here the CDR3 reads CASSGRLGSSYEQYF. DNA for the CDR3: TGTGCCAGCAGCGGTCGACTAGGGAGCTCCTACGAGCAGTACTTC.

The CDR3 sequence: CSVFSRLVAPGDYGYTF. CDR3 DNA sequence: TGCAGCGTTTTCTCGCGCCTAGTAGCCCCCGGGGACTATGGCTACACCTTC. This rearrangement joins TRBV29-1 to TRBJ1-2; the D is unclear. Germline V gene data show CDR1 as SQVTM and CDR2 as ANQGSEA. The CDR3 contains 17 residues. Trimming took off 5 bases at V and 3 bases at J, with 25 bases between the two ends. Combining the CDR3 with reference TRBV29-1 and TRBJ1-2 gives the whole variable domain SAVISQKPSRDICQRGTSLTIQCQVDSQVTMMFWYRQQPGQSLTLIATANQGSEATYESGFVIDKFPISRPNLTFSTLTVSNMSPEDSSIYLCSVFSRLVAPGDYGYTFGSGTRLTVV.

The chain couples TRBV5-4 to TRBJ2-3, with no clear D. Germline V gene data show CDR1 as SGHNT and CDR2 as YYREEE (reference sequence). This CDR3 comprises 14 residues. Trimming shortened V by 5 bases and J by 4 bases, and 14 bases separated the two germline ends. The chain's CDR3 is CASSNRVAPDTQYF. The DNA for the CDR3 is TGTGCCAGCAGTAATCGGGTGGCCCCAGATACGCAGTATTTT.

The V gene is TRBV27, the J gene TRBJ2-5; D possibly corresponds to TRBD2 (5 bases). TRBJ2-7 matches the DNA end more closely, so the J call is doubtful. The CDR3 is 14 amino acids. CDR1 is MNHEY and CDR2 is SMNVEV in the germline V gene (reference sequence). In DNA, the CDR3 is TGTGCCAGCAGTTTTTTAACTCTAGCCGACGAGCAGTACTTC. This translates into CASSFLTLADEQYF.

This clone has only one observation. The chain combines TRBV13 with TRBJ2-1, with D possibly being TRBD2 (5 bases). The CDR3 extends over 14 amino acids. V lost 8 bases, J lost 6 bases, and 17 bases lay in between. Germline CDR1 is PRHDT and CDR2 is FYEKMQ (reference sequence). CDR3 loop: CASVPRAGVNEQFF. Here the CDR3 DNA reads TGTGCCAGCGTCCCGAGGGCCGGGGTCAATGAGCAGTTCTTC.

This chain joins TRBV27 and TRBJ2-7, with D tentatively TRBD1 (6 bases). Germline-derived CDR1 and CDR2 are MNHEY and SMNVEV (reference sequence). Trimming left V 4 bases short and J 3 bases short, with 13 bases between. The CDR3 consists of 14 residues. The DNA for the CDR3 is TGTGCCAGCAGTTGGGGAGAAGGGGGCTACGAGCAGTACTTC. Encoded protein: CASSWGEGGYEQYF.

The V gene is TRBV9, the J gene TRBJ2-7; D is ambiguous. CDR3 size: 11 residues. Trimming took off 7 bases at V and 3 bases at J, with 8 bases between the two ends. Germline lookup yields CDR1 SGDLS and CDR2 YYNGEE. Here the CDR3 DNA reads TGTGCCAGCGGCTCAGACTACGAGCAGTACTTC. Amino acid sequence: CASGSDYEQYF.

The J gene is TRBJ2-1, the V gene TRBV11-2, with 9 bases that match TRBD1. Germline CDR1 reads SGHAT; CDR2 reads FQNNGV. V was pared by 1 base and J by 7 bases, with 5 bases of the junction left unmatched. The CDR3 contains 15 residues. CDR3 residues: CASSLAGTGMNEQFF. CDR3 bases: TGTGCCAGCAGCTTAGCGGGGACAGGGATGAATGAGCAGTTCTTC. The variable domain in full, with the rest retrieved from reference TRBV11-2 and TRBJ2-1, is EAGVAQSPRYKIIEKRQSVAFWCNPISGHATLYWYQQILGQGPKLLIQFQNNGVVDDSQLPKDRFSAERLKGVDSTLKIQPAKLEDSAVYLCASSLAGTGMNEQFFGPGTRLTVL.

The chain carries TRBV9 and TRBJ1-2, with D tentatively TRBD1 (6 bases). The CDR3 has 14 amino acids. The germline V gene has CDR1 SGDLS and CDR2 YYNGEE. Trimming shortened V by 3 bases and J by 4 bases, and 13 bases separated the two germline ends. DNA of the CDR3: TGTGCCAGCAGCGCTGCCGGGGGGGCCTATGGCTACACCTTC. Protein: CASSAAGGAYGYTF.

The chain links TRBV6-6 to TRBJ2-7; tentatively, D is TRBD2 (5 bases). The CDR3 runs 15 residues. V was trimmed by 0 bases and J by 2 bases, leaving 11 bases between them. Germline lookup yields CDR1 MNHNY and CDR2 SVGAGI (reference sequence). The CDR3 here is CASSYSASQTYEQYF. CDR3 DNA: TGTGCCAGCAGTTACTCTGCTAGCCAGACCTACGAGCAGTACTTC.

The chain links TRBV2 to TRBJ1-1; 11 positions agree with TRBD1. Germline-derived CDR1 and CDR2 are SNHLY and FYNNEI. The CDR3 sequence is 17 residues long. Germline trimming cut 6 bases from V and 0 bases from J; bases unmatched to any gene: 9. The CDR3 DNA reads as TGTGCCAGCAGCCCTGGGACAGGGGGGCTCATGAACACTGAAGCTTTCTTT. It yields the protein CASSPGTGGLMNTEAFF.

This clone has a single count. The J gene is TRBJ2-3, the V gene TRBV9; 11 positions agree with TRBD2. This CDR3 contains 17 residues. V gave up 2 bases and J gave up 0 bases; unmatched junction bases: 5. CDR1 is SGDLS and CDR2 is YYNGEE in the germline V gene. CDR3 in DNA: TGTGCCAGCAGCGTCAATTTAGCGGGAGGGAGCACAGATACGCAGTATTTT. It yields the protein CASSVNLAGGSTDTQYF.

The V and J genes are TRBV19 and TRBJ2-7; perhaps TRBD1 as D (5 bases). The CDR3 consists of 14 residues. Trimming removed 6 bases from V and 3 bases from J, with 15 bases in between. Germline V gives CDR1 LNHDA, CDR2 SQIVND (reference sequence). The DNA of the CDR3 is TGTGCCAGTAGCTACGTGGGGCAAGACTACGAGCAGTACTTC. It yields the protein CASSYVGQDYEQYF.

The genes are TRBV7-8 and TRBJ1-4; 10 nucleotides align to TRBD1. Losses at the gene ends were 5 bases for V and 5 bases for J; bases not matched to a gene: 5. Germline V gene sequence: CDR1 SGHVS, CDR2 FQNEAQ. This CDR3 region has 15 residues. The CDR3 sequence: CASSLDRGWNEKLFF. CDR3 sequence (DNA): TGTGCCAGCAGCCTGGACAGGGGGTGGAATGAAAAACTGTTTTTT.

The V call is TRBV12-5, the J call TRBJ2-1; D might be TRBD2 (6 bases). V lost 7 bases to trimming and J lost 6 bases, with 13 bases between them. This CDR3 comprises 13 residues. Germline loops: CDR1 LGHNT, CDR2 FRNRAP. The CDR3: CASARLVGNEQFF. DNA for the CDR3: TGTGCTAGTGCGCGACTAGTCGGCAATGAGCAGTTCTTC.

The chain employs TRBV6-1 and TRBJ2-7; 9 nucleotides match TRBD1. V shed 1 base and J 5 bases; nucleotides not matched to a gene: 6. Germline V gives CDR1 MNHNS, CDR2 SASEGT. The length of the CDR3 is 15 residues. The CDR3 nucleotides read TGTGCCAGCAGTGAAGACAGGGACAGGGTCCACGAGCAGTACTTC. Protein product: CASSEDRDRVHEQYF.

The rearrangement uses TRBV7-6 and TRBJ2-1; 8 bases line up with TRBD1. V gave up 4 bases and J gave up 0 bases; unmatched junction bases: 5. The CDR3 is 16 residues long. Per the germline V gene, CDR1 is SGHVS and CDR2 is FNYEAQ. DNA for the CDR3: TGTGCCAGCAGCTCCGGACAGGGACTCTCCTACAATGAGCAGTTCTTC. Encoded protein: CASSSGQGLSYNEQFF.